A single sample gave rise to the 30 T cell receptor beta chains below, sequenced in a study of cytomegalovirus exposure and HLA in healthy donors. This PCR relied on a set of 60 Vbeta primers and 13 Jbeta primers. Profiled with immunoSEQ multiplex PCR; TCRdb holds only in-frame clones, not every one. The table records about 140,000 clones, approximately 85% of them present only once. Sequencing was carried out using PBMCs. The receptors were gathered from a woman between 40 and 55 years old in good health and CMV-seronegative.

There are a few counts of this clone. The CDR3 here is CSVGQMNTEAFF. The CDR3 DNA reads as TGCAGCGTTGGACAGATGAACACTGAAGCTTTCTTT. The rearrangement links TRBV29-1 to TRBJ1-1, with D possibly matching TRBD1 (5 bases). The CDR3 is 12 amino acids. V gave up 4 bases and J gave up 0 bases, with 6 bases separating them. Germline values: CDR1 SQVTM, CDR2 ANQGSEA.

This clone was observed once. CDR3 coding DNA: TGCAGCGTTACCTTTGCGGGAGGGGGGGCAGATACGCAGTATTTT. Its protein product is CSVTFAGGGADTQYF. V usage is TRBV29-1 and J usage is TRBJ2-3, with 9 bases aligning to TRBD2. The V gene end was trimmed by 5 bases and the J gene end by 4 bases; junction bases not matched to a gene: 10. This CDR3 spans 15 amino acids. Germline values: CDR1 SQVTM, CDR2 ANQGSEA.

This chain connects TRBV30 to TRBJ1-5, with D unclear. The CDR3 is made up of 13 amino acids. V dropped 3 bases and J dropped 4 bases, with 10 bases sitting between them. In germline, CDR1 is GTSNPN, CDR2 SVGIG (reference sequence). The CDR3: CAWSRETNQPQHF. In DNA form, the CDR3 reads TGTGCCTGGAGCCGGGAGACGAATCAGCCCCAGCATTTT.

V usage is TRBV6-5 and J usage is TRBJ1-1; no definite D call. The CDR3 totals 14 residues. V gave up 0 bases and J gave up 6 bases, with 11 bases separating them. Germline CDR1 MNHEY, CDR2 SVGAGI. CDR3 in DNA: TGTGCCAGCAGTTACTCTGGGAGGGCCCCTGAAGCTTTCTTT. It codes for CASSYSGRAPEAFF.

The CDR3 spells CASTSSAQETQYF. The CDR3 DNA reads TGTGCCAGCACGTCTAGCGCCCAAGAGACCCAGTACTTC. The chain carries TRBV27 and TRBJ2-5, with a tentative D call TRBD2 (6 bases). Between the trimmed V and J ends, which lost 7 bases and 1 base, there was a span of 10 bases. Germline V gives CDR1 MNHEY, CDR2 SMNVEV (reference sequence). The CDR3 is made up of 13 amino acids.

This clone was recorded a few times. The chain uses TRBV2 and TRBJ2-6; D might be TRBD2 (6 bases). Germline V lookup: CDR1 SNHLY, CDR2 FYNNEI. The CDR3 loop spans 16 amino acids. The V end was cut by 0 bases, the J end by 1 base, with 7 bases between. The CDR3 nucleotides read TGTGCCAGCAGTGAAGCGGCGGGGTCTGGGGCCAACGTCCTGACTTTC. This sequence encodes CASSEAAGSGANVLTF.

V usage is TRBV11-3 and J usage is TRBJ2-5, with a weak D call TRBD1 (5 bases). The germline V and J ends were trimmed by 1 base and 2 bases, with 11 bases remaining between them. The germline V gene has CDR1 SGHNT and CDR2 YENEEA. The CDR3 consists of 15 residues. The CDR3 loop is CASSLGRQLQETQYF. In DNA form, the CDR3 reads TGTGCCAGCAGCTTAGGTCGACAGTTACAAGAGACCCAGTACTTC.

The chain has TRBV29-1 and TRBJ1-4; 10 nucleotides match TRBD1. Germline V gene lookup returns CDR1 SQVTM and CDR2 ANQGSEA. V gave up 7 bases and J gave up 7 bases; unmatched junction bases: 9. CDR3 length: 14 residues. The CDR3 DNA reads TGCAGCGGGACGACAGGGGGCGGAATTGAAAAACTGTTTTTT. Its translation is CSGTTGGGIEKLFF.

The V gene is TRBV9, the J gene TRBJ1-2; possibly TRBD1 for D (6 bases). V was cut by 1 base and J by 4 bases, with 17 bases left in between. Germline CDR1 SGDLS, CDR2 YYNGEE. This CDR3 region has 16 residues. The chain's CDR3 is CASSVRVGAFGYGYTF. The CDR3 DNA is TGTGCCAGCAGCGTACGGGTGGGGGCGTTCGGCTATGGCTACACCTTC.

V and J are TRBV11-2 and TRBJ2-2; D uncertain. V lost 2 bases, J lost 4 bases, and 5 bases lay in between. CDR3 length equals 13 residues. Germline CDR1 reads SGHAT; CDR2 reads FQNNGV. The CDR3 loop is CASSLYSTGELFF. DNA for the CDR3: TGTGCCAGCAGCTTATACTCCACCGGGGAGCTGTTTTTT.

The chain uses TRBV6-5 and TRBJ2-1; D unclear. The germline gives CDR1 MNHEY, CDR2 SVGAGI. The ends were cut back, 10 bases at V and 0 bases at J, with 10 bases in the middle. This CDR3 is built from 13 residues. CDR3 protein: CATHPSSYNEQFF. In nucleotides, the CDR3 is TGTGCCACGCACCCTAGCTCCTACAATGAGCAGTTCTTC.

The CDR3 sequence is CASSSGQLDTGELFF. The CDR3 region has the DNA TGCGCCAGCAGCTCCGGACAGTTAGACACCGGGGAGCTGTTTTTT. J is TRBJ2-2 and V is TRBV4-1; D is perhaps TRBD1 (6 bases). The CDR3 contains 15 residues. V shed 5 bases and J shed 3 bases, with 13 bases lying between them. In germline, CDR1 is MGHRA, CDR2 YSYEKL.

The J gene is TRBJ2-5, the V gene TRBV27, with 8 bases identical to TRBD2. Matching the DNA end better, TRBJ2-7 makes the J call doubtful. Germline V CDR1 and CDR2: MNHEY, SMNVEV (reference sequence). The CDR3 runs 15 residues. For the CDR3, the DNA is TGTGCCAGCAGTTTAGAAACGGGAGGGCCCTACGAGCAGTACTTC. Amino acid sequence: CASSLETGGPYEQYF.

This chain uses TRBV5-8 with TRBJ1-3, with 9 positions matching TRBD1. Germline loops: CDR1 SGHTS, CDR2 YDEGEE. The junction had 7 bases not matched to a gene; V was cut back by 5 bases and J by 4 bases. The CDR3 consists of 15 residues. The CDR3 coding sequence is TGTGCCAGCAGACTAACAGGGGGCCGAGGAAACACCATATATTTT. It specifies CASRLTGGRGNTIYF.

The chain has TRBV6-5 and TRBJ1-4; possible D gene TRBD1, 5 bases. The CDR3 contains 15 residues. Trimming left V 0 bases short and J 4 bases short, with 9 bases between. Germline V gene lookup returns CDR1 MNHEY and CDR2 SVGAGI. CDR3 DNA: TGTGCCAGCAGTTACTCGCGGGGGGGTAATGAAAAACTGTTTTTT. Translating it yields CASSYSRGGNEKLFF.

This chain connects TRBV28 to TRBJ1-1, with D possibly TRBD1 on 5 matching bases. The CDR3 totals 15 residues. The germline V gene has CDR1 MDHEN and CDR2 SYDVKM. V was shortened by 2 bases and J by 1 base, with 11 bases between the two germline ends. CDR3 amino acids: CASSLVGVGNTEAFF. In nucleotides, the CDR3 is TGTGCCAGCAGTTTAGTAGGGGTAGGGAACACTGAAGCTTTCTTT.

V gene TRBV2 combines with J gene TRBJ2-2, with D maybe TRBD2 (6 bases). The ends were cut back, 4 bases at V and 5 bases at J, with 14 bases in the middle. The germline V gene encodes CDR1 SNHLY and CDR2 FYNNEI. CDR3 length: 15 amino acids. The CDR3 coding sequence is TGTGCCAGCAGTGGGTTCGGGAGCATTACCGGGGAGCTGTTTTTT. Protein product: CASSGFGSITGELFF.

This sequence joins TRBV7-8 and TRBJ2-3; TRBD2 matches at 10 bases. J gave up 6 bases and V 4 bases, and 13 bases lay outside the gene matches. Germline V gene lookup returns CDR1 SGHVS and CDR2 FQNEAQ. The CDR3 runs 17 residues. The CDR3 DNA is TGTGCCAGCAGCTCGAACCGAGCGGGAGGGGTCCTGGATACGCAGTATTTT. Residues: CASSSNRAGGVLDTQYF.

The chain joins TRBV2 to TRBJ1-2; D gene unclear. Germline V gives CDR1 SNHLY, CDR2 FYNNEI. V gave up 2 bases and J gave up 0 bases, with 13 bases separating them. This CDR3 contains 16 residues. The CDR3 spells CASSELSPRANYGYTF. CDR3 sequence (DNA): TGTGCCAGCAGTGAATTGTCCCCGAGAGCTAACTATGGCTACACCTTC.

Worth noting for this clone: Its ends do not fully match the called genes, so a read error is possible. The chain links TRBV7-9 to TRBJ1-4; no clear D. Germline assignment: CDR1 SEHNR and CDR2 FQNEAQ (reference sequence). This CDR3 comprises 12 residues. The CDR3 loop reads CSSSTGEEKLFF. The CDR3 DNA sequence: TGTTCCAGCAGCACCGGGGAAGAAAAACTGTTTTTT. The full variable domain, in which reference TRBV7-9 and TRBJ1-4 provide the parts outside the CDR3, is DTGVSQNPRHKITKRGQNVTFRCDPISEHNRLYWYRQTLGQGPEFLTYFQNEAQLEKSRLLSDRFSAERPKGSFSTLEIQRTEQGDSAMYLCSSSTGEEKLFFGSGTQLSVL.

This sequence joins TRBV7-9 and TRBJ2-3; weak D call: TRBD2 (5 bases). The CDR3 is made up of 15 amino acids. Germline V lookup: CDR1 SEHNR, CDR2 FQNEAQ (reference sequence). V shed 0 bases and J shed 4 bases, with 11 bases lying between them. DNA of the CDR3: TGTGCCAGCAGCTTAGCTGGGGAGAGGGCAGATACGCAGTATTTT. This encodes CASSLAGERADTQYF.

The rearrangement joins TRBV6-5 to TRBJ1-1; D uncertain. The CDR3 covers 16 residues. Germline V gene data show CDR1 as MNHEY and CDR2 as SVGAGI. Trimming took 3 bases from V and 1 from J, leaving 15 bases between them. CDR3 residues: CASSYSVAVKNTEAFF. The CDR3 coding sequence is TGTGCCAGCAGTTATTCCGTGGCGGTGAAGAACACTGAAGCTTTCTTT.

A note on this clone: This sample includes further DNA sequences coding for the same CDR3. The chain has TRBV19 and TRBJ2-1; no definite D call. The CDR3 totals 15 residues. The germline V gene has CDR1 LNHDA and CDR2 SQIVND (reference sequence). Trimming pared 1 base from V and 0 bases from J, leaving 7 bases between. CDR3 in DNA: TGTGCCAGTAGTATAGGGGCCAGCTCCTACAATGAGCAGTTCTTC. Protein sequence: CASSIGASSYNEQFF.

The chain joins TRBV9 to TRBJ2-5; no clear D. CDR1 and CDR2 from the germline V gene are SGDLS and YYNGEE. The CDR3 totals 14 residues. The V gene lost 2 bases and the J gene lost 1 base, with 9 bases spanning the gap. CDR3: CASSVTAIQETQYF. CDR3 coding DNA: TGTGCCAGCAGCGTCACAGCAATCCAAGAGACCCAGTACTTC.

J is TRBJ2-2 and V is TRBV15, with 11 nucleotides matching TRBD2. CDR1 is LNHNV, CDR2 YYDKDF, per germline (reference sequence). This CDR3 region has 19 residues. V gave up 1 base and J gave up 0 bases; unmatched junction bases: 7. CDR3 amino acids: CATSRGLAGWGTNTGELFF. CDR3 DNA sequence: TGTGCCACCAGCAGAGGACTAGCGGGGTGGGGAACGAACACCGGGGAGCTGTTTTTT. The full variable domain, rest sourced from reference TRBV15 and TRBJ2-2, is DAMVIQNPRYQVTQFGKPVTLSCSQTLNHNVMYWYQQKSSQAPKLLFHYYDKDFNNEADTPDNFQSRRPNTSFCFLDIRSPGLGDTAMYLCATSRGLAGWGTNTGELFFGEGSRLTVL.

This clone is a singleton in its sample. The rearrangement joins TRBV7-2 to TRBJ1-2; 7 nucleotides agree with TRBD1. There are 15 residues in the CDR3. Unmatched junction bases numbered 4, after V lost 3 bases and J lost 0 bases. Germline values: CDR1 SGHTA, CDR2 FQGNSA. CDR3 DNA: TGTGCCAGCAGCTTTGGGGGACAGACTAACTATGGCTACACCTTC. Translation: CASSFGGQTNYGYTF. Together with reference TRBV7-2 and TRBJ1-2, the CDR3 gives the full variable domain: GAGVSQSPSNKVTEKGKDVELRCDPISGHTALYWYRQSLGQGLEFLIYFQGNSAPDKSGLPSDRFSAERTGGSVSTLTIQRTQQEDSAVYLCASSFGGQTNYGYTFGSGTRLTVV.

The chain uses TRBV10-2 and TRBJ2-1, with D maybe TRBD2 (5 bases). Per the germline V gene, CDR1 is WSHSY and CDR2 is SAAADI. Trimming removed 6 bases from V and 8 bases from J, with 20 bases in between. This CDR3 has 15 residues. The CDR3 nucleotides read TGCGCCAGCAGCCCACTAGGCAGGCCTCCCCATGAGCAGTTCTTC. This codes for CASSPLGRPPHEQFF.

This clone has a handful of counts. The chain is built from TRBV5-8 and TRBJ1-5, with 10 bases lining up with TRBD1. The CDR3 consists of 15 residues. Germline CDR1 reads SGHTS; CDR2 reads YDEGEE. The junction had 2 bases not matched to a gene; V was cut back by 3 bases and J by 2 bases. CDR3 DNA sequence: TGTGCCAGCAGCTCCGGGACAGGGGGCAATCAGCCCCAGCATTTT. Residues: CASSSGTGGNQPQHF.

This sequence joins TRBV27 and TRBJ2-7; a possible D gene is TRBD1 (5 bases). CDR3 length: 13 amino acids. The germline V gene has CDR1 MNHEY and CDR2 SMNVEV (reference sequence). Trimming took 0 bases from V and 4 from J, leaving 7 bases between them. The DNA for the CDR3 is TGTGCCAGCAGTTTATCTCCAGGGTACGAGCAGTACTTC. Its translation: CASSLSPGYEQYF.

This chain joins TRBV6-1 and TRBJ2-3, with TRBD1 identical over 7 bases. CDR3 size: 15 residues. Looked up from germline, CDR1 is MNHNS and CDR2 is SASEGT. After removal of 7 bases from V and 0 bases from J, the junction contained 7 bases not matched to a gene. The CDR3 sequence: CASTHGQASTDTQYF. The CDR3, as DNA: TGTGCCAGCACCCATGGACAGGCTAGCACAGATACGCAGTATTTT.